This TCR beta chain was sequenced for a study of OX40 agonist ivuxolimab in advanced cancers. Study results and caveats: In CD8+ T cells, expanded clones were on average more numerous than in CD4+.

Turning to this clone: Its antigen is as yet unknown.

The germline CDR1 and CDR2 sequences are SGHDN and FVKESK. The CDR3 runs 17 residues. J lost 4 bases, V lost 0 bases, and 2 bases had no gene match. Sampling times: baseline, cycle 4 day 1, cycle 7 day 1. Sequencing was performed with immunoSEQ multiplex PCR; in TCRdb, only in-frame clones are kept and a portion is missing. The data hold tens of thousands of clones, with approximately 89% observed a single time. This clonotype was sampled from an adult with an advanced solid tumor such as melanoma, head and neck, liver or kidney cancer. This specimen consisted of CD4+ or CD8+ T cells sorted from blood, obtained in a trial of the OX40 agonist ivuxolimab. The rearrangement links TRBV14 to TRBJ2-2, with 13 nucleotides matching TRBD2. In nucleotides, the CDR3 is TGTGCCAGCAGCCAAGATGGACTAGCGGGGGTCACCGGGGAGCTGTTTTTT. Translated, it gives CASSQDGLAGVTGELFF. Drawing the rest from reference TRBV14 and TRBJ2-2, the complete variable domain is EAGVTQFPSHSVIEKGQTVTLRCDPISGHDNLYWYRRVMGKEIKFLLHFVKESKQDESGMPNNRFLAERTGGTYSTLKVQPAELEDSGVYFCASSQDGLAGVTGELFFGEGSRLTVL.